This TCR beta chain was sequenced during a study of shared clonotypes between healthy human individuals. In the original workflow: Filtering differed since immunoSEQ provided only junctions, with no quality scores. Sequencing used immunoSEQ multiplex PCR; TCRdb keeps in-frame clones, though not all of them. V and J calls and clone size follow that table, whereas D and trimming were derived from the DNA. In the table there are around 1.9 million clones, 93% of which are singletons. V lost 4 bases and J lost 3; bases outside the gene matches: 5. Germline CDR1 is SEHNR and CDR2 is FQNEAQ (reference sequence). The CDR3 has 15 residues. Study-wide points: Despite large depth, sorted-subset datasets appeared incompletely sequenced.

It was CD45RO-negative cells, positively selected for CCR7, that made up naive CD8 cells, with terminally differentiated effector memory CD45RA+ cells excluded. The donor cohort consisted entirely of Caucasian adults residing in Nashville, Tennessee. A remark on this clone: Its antigen is unidentified.

The clonotype originates from a man between 18 and 29 years old in good health. Some clones in this sample may be carry-over from other donors' samples. The sample was naive CD8+ T cells from PBMCs. The chain joins TRBV7-9 to TRBJ1-1; TRBD1 aligns across 10 bases. The CDR3 sequence is CASSSEGTGDTEAFF. The CDR3 DNA is TGTGCCAGCAGCTCCGAGGGGACAGGGGACACTGAAGCTTTCTTT.